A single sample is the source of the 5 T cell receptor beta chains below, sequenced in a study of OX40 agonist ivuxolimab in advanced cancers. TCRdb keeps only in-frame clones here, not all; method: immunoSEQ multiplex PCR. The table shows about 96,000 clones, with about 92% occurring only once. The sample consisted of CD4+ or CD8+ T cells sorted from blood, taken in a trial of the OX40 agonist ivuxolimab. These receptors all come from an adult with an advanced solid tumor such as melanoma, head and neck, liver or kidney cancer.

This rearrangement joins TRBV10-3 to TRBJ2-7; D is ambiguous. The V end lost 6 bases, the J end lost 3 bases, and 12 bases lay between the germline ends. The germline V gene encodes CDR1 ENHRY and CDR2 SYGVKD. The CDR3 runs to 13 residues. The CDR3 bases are TGTGCCATCAGCCGCAAGGACGGCTACGAGCAGTACTTC. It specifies CAISRKDGYEQYF.

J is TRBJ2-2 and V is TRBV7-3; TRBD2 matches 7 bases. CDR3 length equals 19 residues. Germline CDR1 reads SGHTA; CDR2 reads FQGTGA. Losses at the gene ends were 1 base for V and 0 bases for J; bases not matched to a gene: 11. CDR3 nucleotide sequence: TGTGCCAGCAGCTTAATCCCCACTACTAGCGCCACGAACACCGGGGAGCTGTTTTTT. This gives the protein CASSLIPTTSATNTGELFF.

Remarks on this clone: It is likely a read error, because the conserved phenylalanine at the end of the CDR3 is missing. The DNA of the CDR3 is TGTGCCAGCAGTCTACAGGACCTCCGCACTGAAGCTTTCCTT. Amino acids: CASSLQDLRTEAFL. J is TRBJ1-1 and V is TRBV27; D perhaps matches TRBD1 (5 bases). The V gene's germline CDR1 is MNHEY and CDR2 SMNVEV (reference sequence). V was cut by 5 bases and J by 4 bases, with 14 bases left in between. There are 14 residues in the CDR3.

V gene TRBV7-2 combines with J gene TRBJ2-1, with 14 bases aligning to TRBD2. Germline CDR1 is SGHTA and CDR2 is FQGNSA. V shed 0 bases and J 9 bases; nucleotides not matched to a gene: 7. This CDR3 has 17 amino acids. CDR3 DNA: TGTGCCAGCAGCTTAGCCGGGACTAGCGGGAGTATTAGTGAGCAGTTCTTC. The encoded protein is CASSLAGTSGSISEQFF.

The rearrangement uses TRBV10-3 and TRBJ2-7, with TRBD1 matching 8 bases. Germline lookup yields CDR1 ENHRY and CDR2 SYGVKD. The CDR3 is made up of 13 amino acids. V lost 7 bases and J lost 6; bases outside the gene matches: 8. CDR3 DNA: TGTGCCATCACCCTGACAGGGGCAGGCGAGCAGTACTTC. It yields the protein CAITLTGAGEQYF.